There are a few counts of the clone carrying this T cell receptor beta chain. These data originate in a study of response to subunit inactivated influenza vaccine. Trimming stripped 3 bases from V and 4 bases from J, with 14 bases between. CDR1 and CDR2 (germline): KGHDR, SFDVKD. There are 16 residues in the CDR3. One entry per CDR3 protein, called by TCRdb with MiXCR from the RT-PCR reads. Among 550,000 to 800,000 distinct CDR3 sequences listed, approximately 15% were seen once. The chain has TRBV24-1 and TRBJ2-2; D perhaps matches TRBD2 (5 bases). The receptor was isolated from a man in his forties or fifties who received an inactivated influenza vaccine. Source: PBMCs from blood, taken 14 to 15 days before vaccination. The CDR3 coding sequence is TGTGCCACCAGTGATGCGCGAGGGCTGGGCACCGGGGAGCTGTTTTTT. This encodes CATSDARGLGTGELFF.